The sequence of this T cell receptor (beta chain) was determined in a study of OX40 agonist ivuxolimab in advanced cancers. Sequencing used immunoSEQ multiplex PCR; TCRdb keeps in-frame clones, though not all of them. The table includes around 84,000 clones, over 80% detected once. The sample consisted of CD4+ or CD8+ T cells sorted from blood, taken in a trial of the OX40 agonist ivuxolimab. This clonotype originated in an adult with an advanced solid tumor such as melanoma, head and neck, liver or kidney cancer.

CDR3 protein: CASGTSGRGTGELFF. For the CDR3, the DNA is TGTGCCAGCGGGACTAGCGGGAGAGGAACCGGGGAGCTGTTTTTT. The chain combines TRBV19 with TRBJ2-2; 14 bases align to TRBD2. The CDR3 contains 15 residues. Germline CDR1 LNHDA, CDR2 SQIVND (reference sequence). V shed 9 bases and J 5 bases; nucleotides not matched to a gene: 5.